These 13 T cell receptor beta chains share one sample of origin, sequenced in a study of regulatory T cells in long-lasting Graves disease. Libraries of TCR beta came from iRepertoire HTBI primers plus Arm-PCR of CDR3 regions. Each CDR3 protein is one row after TCRdb ran MiXCR on the multiplex PCR reads. The top ten hold roughly a fifth of the sample, which has around 250,000 distinct CDR3 sequences, around 16% seen once. Time point given: newly diagnosed GD, antithyroid drugs for less than 3 months. With RNA extracted from PBMCs as input, the TCR library was made. The specimen was peripheral blood mononuclear cells (PBMCs), collected at new diagnosis, from a patient treated with antithyroid drugs. These receptors were taken from a female donor with Graves disease.

The V gene is TRBV20-1, the J gene TRBJ2-1, with 9 bases matching TRBD1. The CDR3 is made up of 13 amino acids. V shed 5 bases, J shed 4 bases, and the junction held 3 bases outside the gene matches. Germline CDR1 reads DFQATT; CDR2 reads SNEGSKA (reference sequence). CDR3 DNA: TGCAGTGCTGGGGGGACAGGGTACAATGAGCAGTTCTTC. Translation gives CSAGGTGYNEQFF.

This clonotype was counted many times. This rearrangement joins TRBV18 to TRBJ1-1; TRBD1 is a possible D gene (6 bases). Trimming took 6 bases from V and 4 from J, leaving 15 bases between them. Germline V gene data show CDR1 as KGHSH and CDR2 as LQKENI. The CDR3 spans 14 residues. Here the CDR3 DNA reads TGTGCCAGCTCCGGGGGGCAGTCGGGCACTGAAGCTTTCTTT. Protein sequence: CASSGGQSGTEAFF.

This clonotype was seen a handful of times. The chain has TRBV4-1 and TRBJ2-7; 11 nucleotides match TRBD2. V lost 1 base to trimming and J lost 4 bases; unmatched junction nucleotides: 3. CDR1 is MGHRA, CDR2 YSYEKL, per germline. The CDR3 spans 15 residues. CDR3 coding DNA: TGCGCCAGCAGCCAAGCACTAGCGGGAGAATACGAGCAGTACTTC. Protein sequence: CASSQALAGEYEQYF.

The chain carries TRBV11-2 and TRBJ2-3; 11 positions agree with TRBD2. Germline CDR1 and CDR2: SGHAT and FQNNGV. V was clipped by 5 bases and J by 5 bases; unmatched bases: 12. This CDR3 has 17 amino acids. This chain's CDR3 is CASSVGGSGRAVDTQYF. The CDR3 DNA reads as TGTGCCAGCAGCGTGGGGGGTAGCGGGAGGGCCGTAGATACGCAGTATTTT. The full variable domain, rest sourced from reference TRBV11-2 and TRBJ2-3, is EAGVAQSPRYKIIEKRQSVAFWCNPISGHATLYWYQQILGQGPKLLIQFQNNGVVDDSQLPKDRFSAERLKGVDSTLKIQPAKLEDSAVYLCASSVGGSGRAVDTQYFGPGTRLTVL.

This clonotype was seen a handful of times. V and J are TRBV28 and TRBJ1-2, with unresolved D. The V end was cut by 6 bases, the J end by 4 bases, with 18 bases between. This CDR3 is 15 amino acids long. From germline, CDR1 is MDHEN and CDR2 SYDVKM. CDR3 nucleotide sequence: TGTGCCAGCAGGGCACATGGGCAGAGTGGCTATGGCTACACCTTC. Translated: CASRAHGQSGYGYTF.

This clonotype was recorded at least ten times. The chain employs TRBV29-1 and TRBJ2-5; no clear D. Germline V CDR1 and CDR2: SQVTM, ANQGSEA. There are 13 residues in the CDR3. V was trimmed by 7 bases and J by 2 bases, leaving 14 bases between them. Here the CDR3 DNA reads TGCAGCGCCCGCCCCGCGGAACAAGAGACCCAGTACTTC. It yields the protein CSARPAEQETQYF.

The chain uses TRBV29-1 and TRBJ2-7; 9 nucleotides align to TRBD1. Germline CDR1 SQVTM, CDR2 ANQGSEA. Trimming removed 6 bases from V and 3 bases from J; junction bases left unmatched: 3. The CDR3 runs to 12 residues. The CDR3 DNA follows: TGCAGCGTCAGACAGGGGGACTACGAGCAGTACTTC. It translates to CSVRQGDYEQYF.

This clonotype was counted at least ten times. The gene calls are TRBV2 and TRBJ2-7, with 10 positions matching TRBD2. Germline V gives CDR1 SNHLY, CDR2 FYNNEI. This CDR3 is 15 amino acids long. With V trimmed by 5 bases and J by 4 bases, 8 bases remained unmatched. CDR3 loop: CASSLSGLADYEQYF. CDR3 DNA: TGTGCCAGCAGTCTCTCCGGACTAGCGGATTACGAGCAGTACTTC.

This clonotype was seen many times. The chain combines TRBV28 with TRBJ1-1, with D perhaps matching TRBD1 (5 bases). The CDR3 has 13 residues. In germline, CDR1 is MDHEN, CDR2 SYDVKM. V gave up 2 bases and J gave up 10 bases, with 14 bases separating them. In DNA, the CDR3 is TGTGCCAGCAGTTTAGGTAATGGGGGACGAGCTTTCTTT. Its translation is CASSLGNGGRAFF.

A remark on this clonotype: A much larger clone sits a single nucleotide away, making a read error possible. V gene TRBV27 combines with J gene TRBJ2-1; perhaps TRBD2 as D (5 bases). This CDR3 contains 17 residues. Germline CDR1 and CDR2: MNHEY and SMNVEV (reference sequence). CDR3: CAGSLYVRVSSYNEQFF. CDR3 in DNA: TGTGCCGGCAGTTTATATGTGCGGGTGAGCTCCTACAATGAGCAGTTCTTC.

Turning to this clonotype: A clone one base away is much larger, so this may be a read error. The chain's CDR3 is CASSYFGQHNSPLNF. The CDR3 coding sequence is TGTGCCAGCAGTTACTTCGGACAGCATAATTCACCCCTCAACTTT. This chain connects TRBV6-9 to TRBJ1-6; a weak D match, TRBD1 (6 bases). CDR1 and CDR2 (germline): MNHGY, SVAAGI. CDR3 size: 15 residues.

This clonotype was recorded many times. V gene TRBV7-2 combines with J gene TRBJ2-6; D gene uncertain. The CDR3 is made up of 15 amino acids. V was pared by 1 base and J by 0 bases, with 4 bases between. CDR1 and CDR2 from the germline V gene are SGHTA and FQGNSA. DNA for the CDR3: TGTGCCAGCAGCTTAGGACACTCTGGGGCCAACGTCCTGACTTTC. Protein: CASSLGHSGANVLTF.

About this clonotype: A read error is the likely source, as a far larger clone sits one nucleotide away. The chain uses TRBV6-1 and TRBJ2-3; D uncertain. Looked up from germline, CDR1 is MNHNS and CDR2 is SASEGT. With 8 bases removed from V and 0 bases from J, the gap between germline ends came to 15 bases. The CDR3 has 15 residues. In DNA form, the CDR3 reads TGTGCCAGCGGCTTACGGATTTCTAGCACAGATACGCAGTATTTT. It codes for CASGLRISSTDTQYF.